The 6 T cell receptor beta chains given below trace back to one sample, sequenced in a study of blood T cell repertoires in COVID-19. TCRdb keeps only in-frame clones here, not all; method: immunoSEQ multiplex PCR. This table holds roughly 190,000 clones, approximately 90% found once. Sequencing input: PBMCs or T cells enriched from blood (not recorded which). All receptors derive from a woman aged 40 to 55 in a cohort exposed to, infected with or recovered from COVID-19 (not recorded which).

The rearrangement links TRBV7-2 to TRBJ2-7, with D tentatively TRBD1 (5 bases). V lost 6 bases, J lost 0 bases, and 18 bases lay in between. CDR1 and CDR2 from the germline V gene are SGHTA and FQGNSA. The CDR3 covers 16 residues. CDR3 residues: CASSQWGMGPSYEQYF. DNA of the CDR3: TGTGCCAGCAGTCAGTGGGGTATGGGGCCCTCCTACGAGCAGTACTTC.

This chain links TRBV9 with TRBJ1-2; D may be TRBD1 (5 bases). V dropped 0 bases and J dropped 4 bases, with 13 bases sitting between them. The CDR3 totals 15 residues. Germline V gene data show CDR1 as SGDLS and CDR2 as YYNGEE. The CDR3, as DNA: TGTGCCAGCAGCGTAGCCGCGGGGGAGCTCTATGGCTACACCTTC. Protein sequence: CASSVAAGELYGYTF.

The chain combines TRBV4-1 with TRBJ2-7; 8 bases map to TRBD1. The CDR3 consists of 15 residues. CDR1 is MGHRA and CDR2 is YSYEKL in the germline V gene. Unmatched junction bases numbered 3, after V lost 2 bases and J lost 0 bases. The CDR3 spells CASSQRTGSSYEQYF. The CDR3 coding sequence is TGCGCCAGCAGCCAAAGGACAGGGAGCTCCTACGAGCAGTACTTC.

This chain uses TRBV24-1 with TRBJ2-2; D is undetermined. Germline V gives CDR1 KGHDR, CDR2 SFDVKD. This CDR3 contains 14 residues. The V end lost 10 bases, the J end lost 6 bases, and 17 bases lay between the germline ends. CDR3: CATRDHRGAGELFF. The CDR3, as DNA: TGTGCCACGAGAGACCACCGAGGCGCCGGGGAGCTGTTTTTT.

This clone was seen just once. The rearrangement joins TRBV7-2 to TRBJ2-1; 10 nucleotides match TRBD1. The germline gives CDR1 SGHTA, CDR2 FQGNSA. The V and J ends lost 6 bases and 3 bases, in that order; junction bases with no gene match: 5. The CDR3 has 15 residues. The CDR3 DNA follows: TGTGCCAGCAGGAGGACAGGGGGGGACTACAATGAGCAGTTCTTC. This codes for CASRRTGGDYNEQFF.

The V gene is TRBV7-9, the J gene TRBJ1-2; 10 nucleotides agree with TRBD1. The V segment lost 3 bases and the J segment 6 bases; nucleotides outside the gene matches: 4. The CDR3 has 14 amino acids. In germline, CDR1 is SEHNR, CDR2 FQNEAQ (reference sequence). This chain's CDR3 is CASSFRDRGDGYTF. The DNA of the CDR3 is TGTGCCAGCAGCTTCCGGGACAGGGGTGATGGCTACACCTTC. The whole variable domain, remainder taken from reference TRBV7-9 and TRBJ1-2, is DTGVSQNPRHKITKRGQNVTFRCDPISEHNRLYWYRQTLGQGPEFLTYFQNEAQLEKSRLLSDRFSAERPKGSFSTLEIQRTEQGDSAMYLCASSFRDRGDGYTFGSGTRLTVV.